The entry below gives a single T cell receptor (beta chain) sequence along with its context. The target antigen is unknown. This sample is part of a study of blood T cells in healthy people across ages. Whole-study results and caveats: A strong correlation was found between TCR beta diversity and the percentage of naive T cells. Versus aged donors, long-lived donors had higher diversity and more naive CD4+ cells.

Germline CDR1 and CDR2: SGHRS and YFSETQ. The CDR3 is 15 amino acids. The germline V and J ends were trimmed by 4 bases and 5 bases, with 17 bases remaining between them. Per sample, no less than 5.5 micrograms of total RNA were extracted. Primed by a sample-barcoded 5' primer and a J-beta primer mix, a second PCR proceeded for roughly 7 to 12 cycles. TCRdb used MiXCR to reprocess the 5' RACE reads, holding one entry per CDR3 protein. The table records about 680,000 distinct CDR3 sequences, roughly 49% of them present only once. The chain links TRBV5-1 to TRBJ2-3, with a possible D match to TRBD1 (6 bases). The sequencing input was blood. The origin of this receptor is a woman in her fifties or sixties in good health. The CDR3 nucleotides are TGCGCCAGCAGCCTCCTGGGACAACATCTAGATACGCAGTATTTT. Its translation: CASSLLGQHLDTQYF. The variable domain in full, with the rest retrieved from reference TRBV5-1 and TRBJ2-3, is KAGVTQTPRYLIKTRGQQVTLSCSPISGHRSVSWYQQTPGQGLQFLFEYFSETQRNKGNFPGRFSGRQFSNSRSEMNVSTLELGDSALYLCASSLLGQHLDTQYFGPGTRLTVL.